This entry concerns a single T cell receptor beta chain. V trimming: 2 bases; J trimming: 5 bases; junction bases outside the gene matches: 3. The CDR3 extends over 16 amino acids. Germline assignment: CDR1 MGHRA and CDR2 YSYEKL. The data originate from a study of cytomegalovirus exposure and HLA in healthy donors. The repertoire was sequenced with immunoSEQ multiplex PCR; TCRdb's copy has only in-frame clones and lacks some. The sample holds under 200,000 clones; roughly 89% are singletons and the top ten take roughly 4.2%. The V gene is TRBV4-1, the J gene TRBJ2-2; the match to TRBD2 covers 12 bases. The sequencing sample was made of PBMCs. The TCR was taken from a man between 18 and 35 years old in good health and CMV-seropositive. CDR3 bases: TGCGCCAGCAGCCAACTAGCGGGAGGGGGAACCGGGGAGCTGTTTTTT. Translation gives CASSQLAGGGTGELFF.